The clone carrying this TCR beta chain was detected many times. Using its own MiXCR run on the RT-PCR reads, TCRdb lists one record per CDR3 protein. The sample yields almost 90,000 distinct CDR3 sequences, 4.5% to 5% seen once. The data originate from a study of patients and donors after allogeneic stem cell transplantation. Germline V lookup: CDR1 ENHRY, CDR2 SYGVKD. The CDR3 consists of 14 residues. V lost 2 bases and J 3 bases, leaving 10 bases between the germline ends. The sample consisted of blood, either unsorted or a sorted T cell fraction (not recorded which). The receptor was derived from a human donor who was either an allogeneic HSCT recipient or a stem cell or donor lymphocyte infusion donor (not recorded which). It is not recorded whose cells these are; they may come from a transplant donor. The chain joins TRBV10-3 to TRBJ1-1; a weak D match, TRBD1 (6 bases). CDR3 DNA sequence: TGTGCCATCAGTGAGAGGGGGGGAGACACTGAAGCTTTCTTT. Translated, it gives CAISERGGDTEAFF.